The rows below give T cell receptor beta chains drawn from one sample of a study of blood T cell repertoires in COVID-19. Clones were read by immunoSEQ multiplex PCR, and TCRdb kept only the in-frame ones, dropping some. Of roughly 250,000 clones listed, about 85% are singletons. The sequencing input was peripheral blood. These receptors were collected from a human donor with COVID-19, enrolled during active disease. The donor label of this sample is uncertain. The CDR3 runs from the conserved cysteine through the conserved F or W. The D gene is left open where the match is weak. Clone size is given for some rows only: seen once, a few or many times, or a class if the clone is expanded.

size: NA
J: TRBJ1-2
V: TRBV28
D: NA
length: 14
DNA: TGTGCCAGCAGTCGGTCAGGAGGAAGCTATGGCTACACCTTC
CDR3: CASSRSGGSYGYTF

size: NA
J: TRBJ2-1
V: TRBV9
D: TRBD2
length: 15
DNA: TGTGCCAGCAGCGAGATGGGGGGGAATTACAATGAGCAGTTCTTC
CDR3: CASSEMGGNYNEQFF

size: NA
J: TRBJ2-7
V: TRBV6-5
D: TRBD2
length: 13
DNA: TGTGCCACTCGGACTAGCGGTTCCTACGAGCAGTACTTC
CDR3: CATRTSGSYEQYF

size: NA
J: TRBJ2-6
V: TRBV7-2
D: NA
length: 15
DNA: TGTGCCAGCAGCTTAGGGCTCTCTGGGGCCAACGTCCTGACTTTC
CDR3: CASSLGLSGANVLTF

size: NA
J: TRBJ2-7
V: TRBV5-1
D: TRBD1
length: 19
DNA: TGCGCCAGCAGCTTGGGCCCTGGGGCCGGGACAGGGGGTGTAGGCGAGCAGTACTTC
CDR3: CASSLGPGAGTGGVGEQYF

size: NA
J: TRBJ2-7
V: TRBV20-1
D: TRBD2
length: 14
DNA: TGCAGTGCTAGTCCGCGACTAGCGGGTACCACGCAGTACTTC
CDR3: CSASPRLAGTTQYF

size: NA
J: TRBJ2-1
V: TRBV4-1
D: TRBD2
length: 21
DNA: TGCGCCAGCAGCCATCTCCGAGGGGGTCTTGGCGGGGGGCTCCTTGGAAATGAGCAGTTCTTC
CDR3: CASSHLRGGLGGGLLGNEQFF

size: NA
J: TRBJ1-1
V: TRBV29-1
D: TRBD1
length: 14
DNA: TGCAGCGGATCGATGCAGGGGGAGAACACTGAAGCTTTCTTT
CDR3: CSGSMQGENTEAFF

size: few
J: TRBJ1-1
V: TRBV5-1
D: NA
length: 14
DNA: TGCGCCAGCAGCATTCAGGGGATTAACACTGAAGCTTTCTTT
CDR3: CASSIQGINTEAFF

size: NA
J: TRBJ2-1
V: TRBV4-3
D: TRBD1
length: 17
DNA: TGCGCCAGCAGCCAGCGAACAGGGGCTAGCTCCTACAATGAGCAGTTCTTC
CDR3: CASSQRTGASSYNEQFF

size: NA
J: TRBJ1-1
V: TRBV28
D: NA
length: 14
DNA: TGTGCCACCTGGAGGGCGGGGAGTAACACTGAAGCTTTCTTT
CDR3: CATWRAGSNTEAFF

size: NA
J: TRBJ1-2
V: TRBV3-1/TRBV3-2
D: NA
length: 13
DNA: TGTGCCAGCAGCCAAGATAGGAGGTCTGGCTACACCTTC
CDR3: CASSQDRRSGYTF

size: NA
J: TRBJ2-1
V: TRBV28
D: TRBD2
length: 17
DNA: TGTGCCAGCAGTTTACTAGCGGGTATTCCCTCCTACAATGAGCAGTTCTTC
CDR3: CASSLLAGIPSYNEQFF

size: NA
J: TRBJ1-2
V: TRBV7-9
D: NA
length: 17
DNA: TGTGCCAGCAGCTTAGCCGCCGGGTCTTACCTTCCCGGAGGCTACACCTTC
CDR3: CASSLAAGSYLPGGYTF

size: NA
J: TRBJ2-3
V: TRBV7-3
D: TRBD2
length: 16
DNA: TGTGCCAGCAGCCGTGGGACTAGCACCTACACAGATACGCAGTATTTT
CDR3: CASSRGTSTYTDTQYF

size: NA
J: TRBJ1-1
V: TRBV7-2
D: TRBD1
length: 14
DNA: TGTGCCAGCAGCTTCAGTCAGGGGGCTACTGAAGCTTTCTTT
CDR3: CASSFSQGATEAFF

size: NA
J: TRBJ1-2
V: TRBV18
D: TRBD1
length: 15
DNA: TGTGCCAGCTCCGACAGGGTGGCTAGTAGCTATGGCTACACCTTC
CDR3: CASSDRVASSYGYTF

size: NA
J: TRBJ1-2
V: TRBV3-1/TRBV3-2
D: NA
length: 12
DNA: TGTGCCAGCAGCTCCAACGAGTATGGCTACACCTTC
CDR3: CASSSNEYGYTF

size: NA
J: TRBJ1-5
V: TRBV15
D: NA
length: 15
DNA: TGTGCCACCAGCAGGGGAGGGAGTTGGGATCAGCCCCAGCATTTT
CDR3: CATSRGGSWDQPQHF

size: NA
J: TRBJ1-1
V: TRBV9
D: NA
length: 14
DNA: TGTGCCAGCACCCGTAGCTGGGAGACAAATGAAGCTTTCTTT
CDR3: CASTRSWETNEAFF

size: NA
J: TRBJ1-5
V: TRBV28
D: NA
length: 16
DNA: TGTGCCAGCAGCCTCCCCGGGAGTCTGACCGGGCAGCCCCAGCATTTT
CDR3: CASSLPGSLTGQPQHF

size: NA
J: TRBJ2-7
V: TRBV6-5
D: NA
length: 12
DNA: TGTGCCAGCAGACTCTTAACCTACGAGCAGTACTTC
CDR3: CASRLLTYEQYF

size: NA
J: TRBJ2-3
V: TRBV6-2/TRBV6-3
D: NA
length: 16
DNA: TGTGCCAGCAGTTACACGGGTGCCCTCCTCACAGATACGCAGTATTTT
CDR3: CASSYTGALLTDTQYF

size: once
J: TRBJ1-4
V: TRBV11-2
D: NA
length: 15
DNA: TGTGCCAGCAGCGTCCAACAGGGAACTAATGAAAAACTGTTTTTT
CDR3: CASSVQQGTNEKLFF

size: NA
J: TRBJ2-1
V: TRBV6-5
D: NA
length: 12
DNA: TGTGCCAGCAGTCCCAGGGTCGGTGAGCAGTTCTTC
CDR3: CASSPRVGEQFF

size: NA
J: TRBJ2-7
V: TRBV25-1
D: TRBD1
length: 15
DNA: TGTGCCAGCAGTAGCTTTACAGGGGCTAGGGACGAGCAGTACTTC
CDR3: CASSSFTGARDEQYF

size: few
J: TRBJ2-2
V: TRBV29-1
D: TRBD2
length: 14
DNA: TGCAGCGTTGATATCAGCGGGGGTGTCGGGGAGCTGTTTTTT
CDR3: CSVDISGGVGELFF

size: NA
J: TRBJ1-2
V: TRBV3-1/TRBV3-2
D: NA
length: 17
DNA: TGTGCCAGCAGCCAAGATTTGGGGGGACCGACTAACTATGGCTACACCTTC
CDR3: CASSQDLGGPTNYGYTF

size: NA
J: TRBJ1-4
V: TRBV3-1/TRBV3-2
D: NA
length: 14
DNA: TGTGCCAGCAGCCGCGGGACTACTAATGAAAAACTGTTTTTT
CDR3: CASSRGTTNEKLFF

size: NA
J: TRBJ2-1
V: TRBV3-1/TRBV3-2
D: NA
length: 15
DNA: TGTGCCAGCAGCCATCAGCCCGGCAGCGAGAATGAGCAGTTCTTC
CDR3: CASSHQPGSENEQFF

size: NA
J: TRBJ2-5
V: TRBV11-2
D: NA
length: 14
DNA: TGTGCCAGCAGCTCGACAGGTCCCGAGGGGACCCAGTACTTC
CDR3: CASSSTGPEGTQYF

size: NA
J: TRBJ1-4
V: TRBV20-1
D: NA
length: 16
DNA: TGCAGTGCTAGTCCCCCCGGGGAGGGCGTGAATGAAAAACTGTTTTTT
CDR3: CSASPPGEGVNEKLFF

size: few
J: TRBJ1-1
V: TRBV6-2/TRBV6-3
D: NA
length: 16
DNA: TGTGCCAGCAGTTACCGCCAGGGCAGCATAAACACTGAAGCTTTCTTT
CDR3: CASSYRQGSINTEAFF

size: NA
J: TRBJ1-2
V: TRBV28
D: NA
length: 14
DNA: TGTGCCAGCAGTCCAGCGGGACCTAACTATGGCTACACCTTC
CDR3: CASSPAGPNYGYTF

size: NA
J: TRBJ2-1
V: TRBV29-1
D: TRBD2
length: 15
DNA: TGCAGCGTTGAAGGAACTAGCGAGATATACAATGAGCAGTTCTTC
CDR3: CSVEGTSEIYNEQFF

size: NA
J: TRBJ1-2
V: TRBV30
D: NA
length: 14
DNA: TGTGCCTGGAGCCTTGGCCCAAATAACTATGGCTACACCTTC
CDR3: CAWSLGPNNYGYTF

size: NA
J: TRBJ1-1
V: TRBV6-1
D: NA
length: 16
DNA: TGTGCCAGCAGTGAAGCGTTTCCTAGGGGGAACACTGAAGCTTTCTTT
CDR3: CASSEAFPRGNTEAFF

size: NA
J: TRBJ1-2
V: TRBV7-2
D: NA
length: 14
DNA: TGTGCCAGCAGCCCCCGACAGGCTTTGGAAGGCTACACCTTC
CDR3: CASSPRQALEGYTF

size: NA
J: TRBJ1-2
V: TRBV4-3
D: TRBD1
length: 18
DNA: TGCGCCAGCAGCCAAGATCTGGGGACAGCCCTTTATAACTATGGCTACACCTTC
CDR3: CASSQDLGTALYNYGYTF

size: NA
J: TRBJ2-1
V: TRBV7-3
D: TRBD2
length: 16
DNA: TGTGCCAGCAGCTTTCTAGCGGGAGCCTCCTACAATGAGCAGTTCTTC
CDR3: CASSFLAGASYNEQFF

size: NA
J: TRBJ2-5
V: TRBV28
D: TRBD2
length: 13
DNA: TGTGCCAGCATCGGGGGGTACCAAGAGACCCAGTACTTC
CDR3: CASIGGYQETQYF

size: once
J: TRBJ1-1
V: TRBV10-3
D: TRBD1
length: 16
DNA: TGTGCCATCAGTGAGTCGACAGGGGGAGGGCTATCTGAAGCTTTCTTT
CDR3: CAISESTGGGLSEAFF

size: NA
J: TRBJ2-7
V: TRBV4-2
D: TRBD2
length: 16
DNA: TGTGCCAGCAGCCAAGAACTAGCGGGACCACGGGGCGAGCAGTACTTC
CDR3: CASSQELAGPRGEQYF

size: NA
J: TRBJ2-1
V: TRBV10-1
D: TRBD2
length: 18
DNA: TGCGCCAGCAGTGAGTTATTTGAGACTAGCCAGGTTAAGAATGAGCAGTTCTTC
CDR3: CASSELFETSQVKNEQFF

size: NA
J: TRBJ1-6
V: TRBV5-6
D: NA
length: 14
DNA: TGTGCCAGCAGCCCCGGGGGAATCAATTCACCCCTCCACTTT
CDR3: CASSPGGINSPLHF

size: NA
J: TRBJ2-7
V: TRBV6-4
D: NA
length: 14
DNA: TGTGCCAGCAGTCTCGGAGGGAACTCCTACGAGCAGTACTTC
CDR3: CASSLGGNSYEQYF

size: NA
J: TRBJ1-1
V: TRBV19
D: NA
length: 14
DNA: TGTGCCAGTAGAATGGGCCCAGGGCGGAGTGGGACTTTCTTT
CDR3: CASRMGPGRSGTFF

size: NA
J: TRBJ2-7
V: TRBV5-4
D: NA
length: 13
DNA: TGTGCCAGCAGCCTGACAGAAACCTACGAGCAGTACTTC
CDR3: CASSLTETYEQYF

size: once
J: TRBJ1-2
V: TRBV18
D: NA
length: 16
DNA: TGTGCCAGCTCACCACAGGGAGGCCGCCGCCCCGAAGGCTACACCTTC
CDR3: CASSPQGGRRPEGYTF

size: few
J: TRBJ1-2
V: TRBV6-5
D: NA
length: 16
DNA: TGTGCCAGCAGTTACTCGAATGCGGGCTACGGAGGTGGCTACACCTTC
CDR3: CASSYSNAGYGGGYTF

size: once
J: TRBJ1-2
V: TRBV19
D: NA
length: 16
DNA: TGTGCCAGTAGTATCCACAGGGCAGATCTTAACTATGGCTACACCTTC
CDR3: CASSIHRADLNYGYTF

size: NA
J: TRBJ2-1
V: TRBV7-9
D: NA
length: 15
DNA: TGTGCCAGCGTTCCCGGGCAGGGAAACTACCCACGGCAGTTCTTC
CDR3: CASVPGQGNYPRQFF

size: NA
J: TRBJ1-1
V: TRBV9
D: NA
length: 13
DNA: TGTGCCAGCAGTCGCGGAGGGGACACTGAAGCTTTCTTT
CDR3: CASSRGGDTEAFF